The sequence of this T cell receptor (beta chain) was determined in a study of blood T cell repertoires in COVID-19. Some clones are missing from TCRdb's copy, which holds only in-frame ones; the method was immunoSEQ multiplex PCR. Among 150,000 or so clones listed, about 85% were seen once. Only one count was recorded for this clone. The germline gives CDR1 SGHTA, CDR2 FQGTGA. The CDR3 runs to 15 residues. V lost 5 bases to trimming and J lost 2 bases; unmatched junction nucleotides: 1. The sample taken for sequencing was PBMCs or T cells enriched from blood (not recorded which). The chain carries TRBV7-3 and TRBJ2-6; 9 bases line up with TRBD1. This receptor was obtained from a middle-aged woman with acute COVID-19. CDR3 loop: CASSRTGAGANVLTF. The CDR3 nucleotides read TGTGCCAGCAGCCGGACAGGGGCTGGGGCCAACGTCCTGACTTTC.